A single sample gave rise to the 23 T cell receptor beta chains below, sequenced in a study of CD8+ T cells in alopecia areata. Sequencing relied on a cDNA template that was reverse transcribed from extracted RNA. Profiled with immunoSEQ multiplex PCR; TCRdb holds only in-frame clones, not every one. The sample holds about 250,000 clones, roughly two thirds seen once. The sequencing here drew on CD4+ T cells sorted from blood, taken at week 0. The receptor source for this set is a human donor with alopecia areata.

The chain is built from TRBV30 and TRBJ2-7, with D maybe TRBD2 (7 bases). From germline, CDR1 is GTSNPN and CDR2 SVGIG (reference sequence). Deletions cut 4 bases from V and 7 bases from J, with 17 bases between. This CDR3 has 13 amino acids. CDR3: CAWMFGGRREQYF. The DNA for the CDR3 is TGTGCCTGGATGTTCGGGGGGCGAAGGGAGCAGTACTTC.

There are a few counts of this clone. The CDR3 DNA reads as TGTGCCAGCTCACCAGCGGGGGTGGGCAATCAGCCCCAGCATTTT. Translation gives CASSPAGVGNQPQHF. The rearrangement uses TRBV18 and TRBJ1-5; possible D gene TRBD1, 5 bases. Germline V CDR1 and CDR2: KGHSH, LQKENI. V lost 2 bases, J lost 2 bases, and 10 bases lay in between. This CDR3 contains 15 residues.

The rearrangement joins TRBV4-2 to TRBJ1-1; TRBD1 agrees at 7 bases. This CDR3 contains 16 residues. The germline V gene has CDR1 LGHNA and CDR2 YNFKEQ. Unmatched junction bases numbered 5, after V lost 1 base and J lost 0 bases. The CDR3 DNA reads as TGTGCCAGCAGCCAAGTAGGGGACAGCTTGAACACTGAAGCTTTCTTT. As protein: CASSQVGDSLNTEAFF.

The CDR3 region has the DNA TGTGCCTGGAGTGTACGGCGAGGTGAAAAACTGTTTTTT. Translation: CAWSVRRGEKLFF. The chain employs TRBV30 and TRBJ1-4; D is unclear. With 0 bases removed from V and 7 bases from J, the gap between germline ends came to 9 bases. Germline V gives CDR1 GTSNPN, CDR2 SVGIG (reference sequence). This CDR3 is 13 amino acids long. The variable domain in full, with the rest retrieved from reference TRBV30 and TRBJ1-4, is SQTIHQWPATLVQPVGSPLSLECTVEGTSNPNLYWYRQAAGRGLQLLFYSVGIGQISSEVPQNLSASRPQDRQFILSSKKLLLSDSGFYLCAWSVRRGEKLFFGSGTQLSVL.

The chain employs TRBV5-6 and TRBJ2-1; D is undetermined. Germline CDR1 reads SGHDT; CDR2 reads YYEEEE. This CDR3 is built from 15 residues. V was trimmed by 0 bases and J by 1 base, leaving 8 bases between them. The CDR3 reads CASSLDTPSYNEQFF. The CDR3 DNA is TGTGCCAGCAGCTTGGACACCCCATCCTACAATGAGCAGTTCTTC.

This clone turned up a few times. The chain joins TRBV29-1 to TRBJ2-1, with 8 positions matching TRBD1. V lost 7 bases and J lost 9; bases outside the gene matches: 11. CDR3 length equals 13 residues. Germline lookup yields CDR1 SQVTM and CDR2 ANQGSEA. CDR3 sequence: CSARTGSRGEQFF. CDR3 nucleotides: TGCAGCGCCCGGACAGGGAGCCGGGGTGAGCAGTTCTTC.

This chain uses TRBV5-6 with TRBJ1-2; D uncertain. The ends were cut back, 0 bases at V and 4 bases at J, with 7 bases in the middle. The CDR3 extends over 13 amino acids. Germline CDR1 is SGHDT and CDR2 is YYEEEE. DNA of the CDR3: TGTGCCAGCAGCTTGGGGCAGACCTATGGCTACACCTTC. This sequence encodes CASSLGQTYGYTF.

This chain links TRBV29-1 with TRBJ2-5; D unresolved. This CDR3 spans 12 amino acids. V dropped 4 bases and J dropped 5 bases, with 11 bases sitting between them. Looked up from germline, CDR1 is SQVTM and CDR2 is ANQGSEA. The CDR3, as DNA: TGCAGCGTTGTCCTGGGGTCTGAGACCCAGTACTTC. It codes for CSVVLGSETQYF.

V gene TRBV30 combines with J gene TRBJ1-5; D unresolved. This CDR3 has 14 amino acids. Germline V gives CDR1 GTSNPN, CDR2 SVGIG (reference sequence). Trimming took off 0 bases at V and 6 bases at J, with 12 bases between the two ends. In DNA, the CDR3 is TGTGCCTGGAGTGTAGGAACGGGGATTCAGCCCCAGCATTTT. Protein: CAWSVGTGIQPQHF.

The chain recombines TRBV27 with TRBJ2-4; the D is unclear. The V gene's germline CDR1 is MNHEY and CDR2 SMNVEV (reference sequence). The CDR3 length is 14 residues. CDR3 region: CHRPVKATKNIQYF. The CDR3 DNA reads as TGTCACCGCCCGGTGAAGGCCACCAAAAACATTCAGTACTTC.

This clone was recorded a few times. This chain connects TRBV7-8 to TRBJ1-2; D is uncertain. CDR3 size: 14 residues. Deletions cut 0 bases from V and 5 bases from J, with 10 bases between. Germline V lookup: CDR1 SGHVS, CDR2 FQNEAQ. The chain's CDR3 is CASSLARAWYGYTF. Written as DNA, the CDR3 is TGTGCCAGCAGCTTAGCTAGGGCTTGGTATGGCTACACCTTC. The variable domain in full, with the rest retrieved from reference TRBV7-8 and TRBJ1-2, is GAGVSQSPRYKVAKRGQDVALRCDPISGHVSLFWYQQALGQGPEFLTYFQNEAQLDKSGLPSDRFFAERPEGSVSTLKIQRTQQEDSAVYLCASSLARAWYGYTFGSGTRLTVV.

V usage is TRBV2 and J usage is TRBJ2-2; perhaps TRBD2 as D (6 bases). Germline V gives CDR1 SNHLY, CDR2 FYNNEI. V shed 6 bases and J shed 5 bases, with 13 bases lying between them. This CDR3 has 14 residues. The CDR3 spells CASRGLLPTGELFF. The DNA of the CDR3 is TGTGCCAGCAGGGGACTTCTTCCGACCGGGGAGCTGTTTTTT.

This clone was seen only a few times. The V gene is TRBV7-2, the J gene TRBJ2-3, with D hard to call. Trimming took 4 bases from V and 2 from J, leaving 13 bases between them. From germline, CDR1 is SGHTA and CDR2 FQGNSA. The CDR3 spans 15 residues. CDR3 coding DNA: TGTGCCAGCAGCTCACAGCCGCTCTTCACAGATACGCAGTATTTT. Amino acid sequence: CASSSQPLFTDTQYF.

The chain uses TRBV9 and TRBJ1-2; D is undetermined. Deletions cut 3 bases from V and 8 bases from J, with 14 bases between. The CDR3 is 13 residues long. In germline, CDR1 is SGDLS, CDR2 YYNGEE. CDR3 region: CASSAIPTKGYTF. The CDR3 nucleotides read TGTGCCAGCAGCGCCATTCCCACAAAGGGCTACACCTTC. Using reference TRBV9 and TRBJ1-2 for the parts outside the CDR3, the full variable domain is DSGVTQTPKHLITATGQRVTLRCSPRSGDLSVYWYQQSLDQGLQFLIQYYNGEERAKGNILERFSAQQFPDLHSELNLSSLELGDSALYFCASSAIPTKGYTFGSGTRLTVV.

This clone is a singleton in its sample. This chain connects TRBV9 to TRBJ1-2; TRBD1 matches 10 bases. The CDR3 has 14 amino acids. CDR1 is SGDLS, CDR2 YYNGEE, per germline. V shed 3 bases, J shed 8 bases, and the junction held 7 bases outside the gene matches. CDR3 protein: CASSAPGQGKGYTF. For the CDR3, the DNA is TGTGCCAGCAGCGCACCGGGACAGGGGAAGGGCTACACCTTC. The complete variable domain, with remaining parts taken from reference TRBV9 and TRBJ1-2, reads DSGVTQTPKHLITATGQRVTLRCSPRSGDLSVYWYQQSLDQGLQFLIQYYNGEERAKGNILERFSAQQFPDLHSELNLSSLELGDSALYFCASSAPGQGKGYTFGSGTRLTVV.

Here the CDR3 DNA reads TGTGCCAGCGGCCCCGTTGGAGAGCGGGGGGCGCAGTTCTTC. This encodes CASGPVGERGAQFF. V usage is TRBV11-2 and J usage is TRBJ2-1; 9 bases fit TRBD2. This CDR3 spans 14 amino acids. The V and J ends lost 8 bases and 12 bases, in that order; junction bases with no gene match: 14. The V gene's germline CDR1 is SGHAT and CDR2 FQNNGV.

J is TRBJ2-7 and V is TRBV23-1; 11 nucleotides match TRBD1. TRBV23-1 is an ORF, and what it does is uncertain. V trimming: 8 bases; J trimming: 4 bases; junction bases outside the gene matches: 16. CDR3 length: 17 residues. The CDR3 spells CASGWDRGSPKAYEQYF. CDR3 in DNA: TGCGCCAGCGGATGGGACAGGGGGAGCCCCAAGGCGTACGAGCAGTACTTC.

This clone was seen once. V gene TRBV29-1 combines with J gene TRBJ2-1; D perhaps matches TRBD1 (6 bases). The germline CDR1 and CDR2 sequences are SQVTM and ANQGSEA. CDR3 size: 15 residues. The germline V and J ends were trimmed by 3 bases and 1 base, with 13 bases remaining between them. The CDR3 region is CSVEGTRGSYNEQFF. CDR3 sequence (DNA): TGCAGCGTTGAGGGGACAAGGGGTTCCTACAATGAGCAGTTCTTC.

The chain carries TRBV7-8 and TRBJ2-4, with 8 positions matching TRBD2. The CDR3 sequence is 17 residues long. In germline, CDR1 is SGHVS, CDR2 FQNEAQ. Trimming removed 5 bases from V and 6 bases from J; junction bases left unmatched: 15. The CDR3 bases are TGTGCCAGCAGCCGGGAGACGGGTCAACTAGCGGCAAACATTCAGTACTTC. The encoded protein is CASSRETGQLAANIQYF.

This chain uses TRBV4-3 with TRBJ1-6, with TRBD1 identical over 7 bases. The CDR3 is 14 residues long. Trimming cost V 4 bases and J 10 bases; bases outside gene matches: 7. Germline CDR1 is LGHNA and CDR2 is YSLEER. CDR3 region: CASSPEGALSPLHF. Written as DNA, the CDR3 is TGCGCCAGCAGCCCCGAGGGGGCCCTCTCACCCCTCCACTTT.

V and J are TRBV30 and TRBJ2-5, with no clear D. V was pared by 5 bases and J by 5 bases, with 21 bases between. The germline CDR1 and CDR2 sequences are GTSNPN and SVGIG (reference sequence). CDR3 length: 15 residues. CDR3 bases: TGTGCCTGGTCCTTGGGCGACCGCATTAGCGAGACCCAGTACTTC. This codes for CAWSLGDRISETQYF.

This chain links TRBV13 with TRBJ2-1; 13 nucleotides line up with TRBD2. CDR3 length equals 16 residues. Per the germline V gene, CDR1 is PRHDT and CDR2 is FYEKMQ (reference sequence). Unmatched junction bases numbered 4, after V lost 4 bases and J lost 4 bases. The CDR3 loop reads CASSSEGLAGYNEQFF. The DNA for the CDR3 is TGTGCCAGCAGCTCAGAGGGACTAGCGGGGTACAATGAGCAGTTCTTC.

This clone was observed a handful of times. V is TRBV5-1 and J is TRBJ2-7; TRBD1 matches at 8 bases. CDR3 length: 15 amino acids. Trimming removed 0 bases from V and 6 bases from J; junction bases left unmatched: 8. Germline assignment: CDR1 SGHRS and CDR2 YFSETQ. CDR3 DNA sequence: TGCGCCAGCAGCTTGGAGGTGGGACAGGCACTCGAGCAGTACTTC. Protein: CASSLEVGQALEQYF.